Included here is one TCR beta chain sequence, with context. Its antigen is unidentified. Sequencing used immunoSEQ multiplex PCR; TCRdb keeps in-frame clones, though not all of them. Among tens of thousands of clones listed, about four fifths were seen once. This sample was included in a study of OX40 agonist ivuxolimab in advanced cancers. Overall study results and limits: Normalized T-cell clonal expansion was also low in a subset of nonresponders. Relative to CD4+, CD8+ T cells held more expanded clones on average.

This CDR3 is 16 amino acids long. Unmatched junction bases numbered 15, after V lost 6 bases and J lost 5 bases. Per germline, CDR1 MNHEY and CDR2 SMNVEV (reference sequence). Sequencing was performed on CD4+ or CD8+ T cells sorted from blood, taken in a trial of the OX40 agonist ivuxolimab. This receptor was taken from an adult with an advanced solid tumor such as melanoma, head and neck, liver or kidney cancer. This chain links TRBV27 with TRBJ2-7; 8 bases map to TRBD1. The CDR3 nucleotides are TGTGCCAGCAGCCCCATCGGGACAGGCGTTCGGGACGAGCAGTACTTC. Its translation is CASSPIGTGVRDEQYF.